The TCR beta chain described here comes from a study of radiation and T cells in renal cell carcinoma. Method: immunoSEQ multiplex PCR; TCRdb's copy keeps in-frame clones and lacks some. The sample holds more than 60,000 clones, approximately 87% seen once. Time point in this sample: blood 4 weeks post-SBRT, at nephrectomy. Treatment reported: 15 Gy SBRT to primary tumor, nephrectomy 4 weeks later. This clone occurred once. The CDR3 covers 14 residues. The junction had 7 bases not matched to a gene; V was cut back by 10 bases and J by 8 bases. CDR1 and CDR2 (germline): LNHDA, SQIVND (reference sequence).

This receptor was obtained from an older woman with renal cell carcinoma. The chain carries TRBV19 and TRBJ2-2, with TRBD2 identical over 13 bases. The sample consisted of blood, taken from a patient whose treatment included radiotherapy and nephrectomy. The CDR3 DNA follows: TGTGCCAAGGCGGGACTAGCGGGATCGGGGGAGCTGTTTTTT. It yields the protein CAKAGLAGSGELFF.